This TCR beta chain was retrieved from a study of healthy donors' naive CD4 and CD8 T cells. Overall study context: For TCR alpha, new primers spanned all functional IMGT alpha genes.

Each TCR library used approximately 500 ng of total RNA and a linear amplification protocol. How the authors handled the data: Sequencing covered about 80,000 rearranged alpha-chain transcripts across roughly 5 healthy donors. In TCRdb, the reads were re-called with MiXCR into one record per CDR3 protein. These V and J calls originate from TCRdb's pipeline instead of the authors' own analysis. The profile shows roughly 200,000 distinct CDR3 sequences, about four fifths of them singletons. Naive CD4+ cells were sorted as CD4+CD8-CD45RO-CD45RA+; naive CD8+ as CD8+CD4-CD45RA+CD27bright. The CDR3 contains 13 residues. Looked up from germline, CDR1 is SQVTM and CDR2 is ANQGSEA. Trimming removed 4 bases at V and 0 bases at J, with 10 bases between. A few counts support this clonotype.

Sequencing input: naive CD4+ and CD8+ T cells sorted from blood, pooled from several donors. The genes are TRBV29-1 and TRBJ2-7; D unresolved. The TCR originated in a pool of human donors in good health; the sample pools cells from several healthy donors. CDR3: CSVGTRFSYEQYF. The CDR3 nucleotides are TGCAGCGTTGGTACAAGGTTCTCCTACGAGCAGTACTTC.